A selection of T cell receptor beta chains follows, all from one sample in a study of cytomegalovirus exposure and HLA in healthy donors. Here immunoSEQ multiplex PCR was the method, and the copy in TCRdb shows in-frame clones only, minus some. This table has about 81,000 clones, over 65% appearing once. Input material: PBMCs. These receptors all stem from a man in his fifties or sixties in good health and CMV-seropositive. Each CDR3 is given with its conserved first and last residue. Each record gives: J gene, V gene, clone size, D gene, CDR3 protein, CDR3 DNA. The D gene is left open where the match is weak. The size of a clone is reported for some rows only, either as once, few or many, or as a class for expanded clones.

J gene: TRBJ2-7; V gene: TRBV7-9; clone size: -; D gene: -; CDR3 protein: CASSLGADSYEQYF; CDR3 DNA: TGTGCCAGCAGCTTAGGTGCGGATTCCTACGAGCAGTACTTC
J gene: TRBJ2-7; V gene: TRBV5-4; clone size: -; D gene: -; CDR3 protein: CASSLYAYEQYF; CDR3 DNA: TGTGCCAGCAGCTTGTATGCCTACGAGCAGTACTTC
J gene: TRBJ2-2; V gene: TRBV6-4; clone size: -; D gene: TRBD1; CDR3 protein: CASSETGGFPGELFF; CDR3 DNA: TGTGCCAGCAGTGAGACAGGGGGCTTTCCCGGGGAGCTGTTTTTT
J gene: TRBJ2-7; V gene: TRBV19; clone size: once; D gene: TRBD2; CDR3 protein: CASSMGPGGPYEQYF; CDR3 DNA: TGTGCCAGTAGTATGGGCCCGGGAGGGCCATACGAGCAGTACTTC
J gene: TRBJ2-7; V gene: TRBV5-6; clone size: -; D gene: -; CDR3 protein: CASSLRGLSYEQYF; CDR3 DNA: TGTGCCAGCAGCTTACGGGGGTTAAGCTACGAGCAGTACTTC
J gene: TRBJ1-2; V gene: TRBV5-6; clone size: -; D gene: -; CDR3 protein: CASSMTDYGYTF; CDR3 DNA: TGTGCCAGCAGCATGACTGATTATGGCTACACCTTC
J gene: TRBJ2-7; V gene: TRBV5-1; clone size: -; D gene: -; CDR3 protein: CASKGGDFSYEQYF; CDR3 DNA: TGCGCCAGCAAAGGGGGGGACTTTTCCTACGAGCAGTACTTC
J gene: TRBJ2-3; V gene: TRBV4-1; clone size: -; D gene: -; CDR3 protein: CASSQHTRGTDTQYF; CDR3 DNA: TGCGCCAGCAGCCAACACACTAGGGGCACAGATACGCAGTATTTT
J gene: TRBJ1-1; V gene: TRBV4-1; clone size: -; D gene: -; CDR3 protein: CASSQVFPGRAFF; CDR3 DNA: TGCGCCAGCAGCCAAGTCTTCCCCGGGAGAGCTTTCTTT
J gene: TRBJ2-7; V gene: TRBV27; clone size: -; D gene: -; CDR3 protein: CASRPGTGSYEQYF; CDR3 DNA: TGTGCCAGCAGACCGGGAACAGGGAGCTACGAGCAGTACTTC
J gene: TRBJ1-1; V gene: TRBV18; clone size: -; D gene: TRBD1; CDR3 protein: CASSLGTAGNTEAFF; CDR3 DNA: TGTGCCAGCTCTCTTGGGACAGCCGGGAACACTGAAGCTTTCTTT
J gene: TRBJ2-1; V gene: TRBV7-8; clone size: few; D gene: -; CDR3 protein: CASSQQTGNEQFF; CDR3 DNA: TGTGCCAGCAGCCAGCAGACTGGCAATGAGCAGTTCTTC
J gene: TRBJ1-2; V gene: TRBV6-5; clone size: once; D gene: -; CDR3 protein: CASSDSYHYGYTF; CDR3 DNA: TGTGCCAGCAGTGACAGCTATCACTATGGCTACACCTTC
J gene: TRBJ2-1; V gene: TRBV25-1; clone size: -; D gene: TRBD2; CDR3 protein: CASRTSGTYNEQFF; CDR3 DNA: TGTGCCAGCCGAACTAGCGGGACCTACAATGAGCAGTTCTTC
J gene: TRBJ2-7; V gene: TRBV4-1; clone size: -; D gene: -; CDR3 protein: CASRRPGATSGEQYF; CDR3 DNA: TGCGCCAGCAGGCGACCGGGAGCAACTTCAGGCGAGCAGTACTTC
J gene: TRBJ2-1; V gene: TRBV4-1; clone size: few; D gene: TRBD2; CDR3 protein: CASSDYSLAGGLGEQFF; CDR3 DNA: TGCGCCAGCAGCGACTATTCCTTAGCGGGAGGGCTCGGTGAGCAGTTCTTC
J gene: TRBJ2-1; V gene: TRBV27; clone size: -; D gene: TRBD2; CDR3 protein: CASSTGGAGGPNEQFF; CDR3 DNA: TGTGCCAGCAGTACCGGGGGAGCGGGAGGGCCTAATGAGCAGTTCTTC
J gene: TRBJ2-6; V gene: TRBV23-1; clone size: -; D gene: TRBD1; CDR3 protein: CASSQKGTGGLRANVLTF; CDR3 DNA: TGCGCCAGCAGTCAAAAGGGGACAGGGGGATTGAGGGCCAACGTCCTGACTTTC
J gene: TRBJ1-5; V gene: TRBV27; clone size: -; D gene: -; CDR3 protein: CTSSLGRGGGQPQHF; CDR3 DNA: TGTACCAGCAGTTTAGGGCGCGGGGGGGGTCAGCCCCAGCATTTT
J gene: TRBJ1-2; V gene: TRBV9; clone size: -; D gene: -; CDR3 protein: CASSVDSQNYGYTF; CDR3 DNA: TGTGCCAGCAGCGTGGACAGCCAAAACTATGGCTACACCTTC
J gene: TRBJ2-2; V gene: TRBV9; clone size: -; D gene: TRBD2; CDR3 protein: CASSVVPAGGLGELFF; CDR3 DNA: TGTGCCAGCAGCGTAGTACCAGCGGGAGGACTCGGGGAGCTGTTTTTT
J gene: TRBJ2-2; V gene: TRBV30; clone size: -; D gene: -; CDR3 protein: CAWRSWRGFRGYTGELFF; CDR3 DNA: TGTGCCTGGAGAAGTTGGCGCGGATTCCGGGGGTACACCGGGGAGCTGTTTTTT
J gene: TRBJ2-2; V gene: TRBV27; clone size: -; D gene: -; CDR3 protein: CASSFRSGELFF; CDR3 DNA: TGTGCCAGCAGTTTCCGGAGCGGGGAGCTGTTTTTT
J gene: TRBJ1-2; V gene: TRBV18; clone size: -; D gene: -; CDR3 protein: CASSPPLKTDNYGYTF; CDR3 DNA: TGTGCCAGCTCACCTCCCCTTAAGACAGATAACTATGGCTACACCTTC
J gene: TRBJ1-1; V gene: TRBV12-5; clone size: -; D gene: -; CDR3 protein: CASDPRAMNTEAFF; CDR3 DNA: TGTGCTAGTGATCCCAGGGCCATGAACACTGAAGCTTTCTTT
J gene: TRBJ1-1; V gene: TRBV5-1; clone size: few; D gene: TRBD1; CDR3 protein: CASSPGQGGTEAFF; CDR3 DNA: TGCGCCAGCAGCCCTGGACAGGGGGGCACTGAAGCTTTCTTT
J gene: TRBJ1-5; V gene: TRBV18; clone size: -; D gene: TRBD1; CDR3 protein: CASSSGQGFQPQHF; CDR3 DNA: TGTGCCAGCTCATCGGGACAGGGCTTTCAGCCCCAGCATTTT
J gene: TRBJ2-2; V gene: TRBV18; clone size: -; D gene: -; CDR3 protein: CASSPLNRDAGELFF; CDR3 DNA: TGTGCCAGCTCACCACTAAACAGGGACGCCGGGGAGCTGTTTTTT
J gene: TRBJ2-7; V gene: TRBV30; clone size: -; D gene: TRBD1; CDR3 protein: CAWRRDGTGGYEQYF; CDR3 DNA: TGTGCCTGGAGGAGGGACGGGACAGGGGGCTACGAGCAGTACTTC
J gene: TRBJ2-1; V gene: TRBV2; clone size: -; D gene: TRBD2; CDR3 protein: CASSGGGVYNEQFF; CDR3 DNA: TGTGCCAGCAGTGGGGGGGGAGTCTACAATGAGCAGTTCTTC
J gene: TRBJ1-5; V gene: TRBV19; clone size: -; D gene: -; CDR3 protein: CASAPDRNQPQHF; CDR3 DNA: TGTGCCAGCGCTCCTGACAGAAATCAGCCCCAGCATTTT
J gene: TRBJ1-5; V gene: TRBV18; clone size: -; D gene: -; CDR3 protein: CASSSTDNQPQHF; CDR3 DNA: TGTGCCAGCTCATCGACTGATAATCAGCCCCAGCATTTT
J gene: TRBJ2-7; V gene: TRBV30; clone size: -; D gene: TRBD2; CDR3 protein: CAWNGAGASGYEQYF; CDR3 DNA: TGTGCCTGGAACGGTGCCGGGGCTAGCGGCTACGAGCAGTACTTC
J gene: TRBJ1-4; V gene: TRBV4-1; clone size: -; D gene: -; CDR3 protein: CASSQGGGTNEKLFF; CDR3 DNA: TGCGCCAGCAGCCAAGGGGGGGGAACTAATGAAAAACTGTTTTTT
J gene: TRBJ1-2; V gene: TRBV21-1; clone size: -; D gene: -; CDR3 protein: CASSKYRSYGYTF; CDR3 DNA: TGTGCCAGCAGCAAATATCGCAGCTATGGCTACACCTTC
J gene: TRBJ1-4; V gene: TRBV7-2; clone size: -; D gene: -; CDR3 protein: CASSLGYEKLFF; CDR3 DNA: TGTGCCAGCAGCTTAGGGTATGAGAAACTGTTTTTT
J gene: TRBJ2-7; V gene: TRBV5-6; clone size: -; D gene: TRBD2; CDR3 protein: CASRSGLAAYEQYF; CDR3 DNA: TGTGCCAGCAGGTCCGGACTAGCTGCCTACGAGCAGTACTTC
J gene: TRBJ2-3; V gene: TRBV5-1; clone size: few; D gene: TRBD2; CDR3 protein: CASSLGGAGTSATDTQYF; CDR3 DNA: TGCGCCAGCAGCTTGGGGGGAGCCGGGACTAGCGCCACAGATACGCAGTATTTT
J gene: TRBJ1-1; V gene: TRBV10-3; clone size: -; D gene: TRBD1; CDR3 protein: CAISEPETSGQVHAFF; CDR3 DNA: TGTGCCATCAGTGAGCCGGAAACGTCGGGACAGGTTCATGCTTTCTTT
J gene: TRBJ2-7; V gene: TRBV7-2; clone size: -; D gene: TRBD2; CDR3 protein: CASSLGAGLTYEQYF; CDR3 DNA: TGTGCCAGCAGCTTAGGAGCGGGACTAACCTACGAGCAGTACTTC
J gene: TRBJ1-4; V gene: TRBV7-2; clone size: -; D gene: -; CDR3 protein: CASSLGGGGEKLFF; CDR3 DNA: TGTGCCAGCAGCTTAGGCGGGGGCGGTGAAAAACTGTTTTTT
J gene: TRBJ2-1; V gene: TRBV5-3; clone size: few; D gene: -; CDR3 protein: CARSAIRPGLTCQGVYNEQFF; CDR3 DNA: TGTGCCAGAAGCGCTATCCGGCCGGGACTCACGTGTCAAGGGGTCTACAATGAGCAGTTCTTC
J gene: TRBJ2-5; V gene: TRBV9; clone size: -; D gene: -; CDR3 protein: CASSVDTVQETQYF; CDR3 DNA: TGTGCCAGCAGCGTAGACACAGTCCAAGAGACCCAGTACTTC
J gene: TRBJ2-4; V gene: TRBV7-9; clone size: few; D gene: -; CDR3 protein: CASSFRTANSQYF; CDR3 DNA: TGTGCCAGCAGCTTCCGGACTGCAAACAGTCAGTACTTC
J gene: TRBJ2-3; V gene: TRBV27; clone size: -; D gene: TRBD2; CDR3 protein: CASSSGGSVDTQYF; CDR3 DNA: TGTGCCAGCAGTTCGGGCGGGAGTGTAGATACGCAGTATTTT
J gene: TRBJ2-2; V gene: TRBV7-9; clone size: once; D gene: -; CDR3 protein: CASSPRGLTGELFF; CDR3 DNA: TGTGCCAGCAGCCCGCGGGGACTGACCGGGGAGCTGTTTTTT
J gene: TRBJ2-1; V gene: TRBV11-2; clone size: -; D gene: -; CDR3 protein: CASSLEGTGVILSSYNEQFF; CDR3 DNA: TGTGCCAGCAGCTTAGAGGGGACGGGAGTAATCTTAAGCTCCTACAATGAGCAGTTCTTC
J gene: TRBJ2-1; V gene: TRBV27; clone size: -; D gene: -; CDR3 protein: CASSTTPSGEFF; CDR3 DNA: TGTGCCAGCAGTACAACCCCTTCAGGGGAGTTCTTC
J gene: TRBJ2-5; V gene: TRBV6-4; clone size: -; D gene: -; CDR3 protein: CAISESDFQETQYF; CDR3 DNA: TGTGCCATCAGTGAGTCCGACTTCCAAGAGACCCAGTACTTC
J gene: TRBJ1-2; V gene: TRBV11-2; clone size: -; D gene: TRBD1; CDR3 protein: CASSPDGTGPLGYTF; CDR3 DNA: TGTGCCAGCAGCCCGGATGGGACAGGGCCTCTGGGCTACACCTTC
J gene: TRBJ1-5; V gene: TRBV12-5; clone size: -; D gene: -; CDR3 protein: CASGRINNQPQHF; CDR3 DNA: TGTGCTAGTGGGAGGATTAACAATCAGCCCCAGCATTTT
J gene: TRBJ1-1; V gene: TRBV5-1; clone size: -; D gene: TRBD1; CDR3 protein: CASSLTRGLHTEAFF; CDR3 DNA: TGCGCCAGCAGCCTTACCAGGGGGCTCCACACTGAAGCTTTCTTT